This passage covers 32 T cell receptor beta chains from one sample sequenced in a study of blood T cell repertoires in COVID-19. Produced via immunoSEQ multiplex PCR; TCRdb's table is partial and in-frame only. The table lists 200,000 to 250,000 clones, 84% of them singletons. The sequencing input was PBMCs or T cells enriched from blood (not recorded which). These receptors originate from a woman in her thirties or forties who had recovered from COVID-19.

This chain joins TRBV6-5 and TRBJ1-1, with 7 bases aligning to TRBD1. The CDR3 has 14 amino acids. The V gene end was trimmed by 7 bases and the J gene end by 5 bases; junction bases not matched to a gene: 10. Germline V lookup: CDR1 MNHEY, CDR2 SVGAGI. The CDR3 here is CASTGPGGLTEAFF. The CDR3 DNA is TGTGCCAGCACGGGGCCAGGGGGGTTGACTGAAGCTTTCTTT.

The V call is TRBV27, the J call TRBJ2-2, with 11 bases that match TRBD1. CDR3 size: 16 residues. Germline CDR1 and CDR2: MNHEY and SMNVEV (reference sequence). V lost 7 bases, J lost 6 bases, and 10 bases stayed unmatched. In nucleotides, the CDR3 is TGTGCCAGCAAAACCCGGGACAGGGGGATTCCCGGGGAGCTGTTTTTT. It encodes CASKTRDRGIPGELFF.

This clone appeared once. The CDR3 DNA is TGTGCCAGCAGTCCGACTAGCGGAACTTACAATGAGCAGTTCTTC. Protein: CASSPTSGTYNEQFF. This chain connects TRBV6-2 or TRBV6-3 to TRBJ2-1; the match to TRBD2 covers 9 bases. CDR1 is MNHEY, CDR2 SVGEGT, per germline. After removal of 5 bases from V and 4 bases from J, the junction contained 6 bases not matched to a gene. The CDR3 runs to 15 residues.

The genes are TRBV27 and TRBJ1-6; 9 bases agree with TRBD1. Germline CDR1 and CDR2: MNHEY and SMNVEV (reference sequence). Germline trimming cut 7 bases from V and 0 bases from J; bases unmatched to any gene: 13. This CDR3 has 19 amino acids. The CDR3 loop is CASTSSGTGTLSYNSPLHF. The CDR3 DNA reads as TGTGCCAGCACAAGTTCCGGGACAGGGACTCTCTCCTATAATTCACCCCTCCACTTT.

This clone was found once. The rearrangement links TRBV7-2 to TRBJ2-3, with 10 positions matching TRBD2. Losses at the gene ends were 4 bases for V and 0 bases for J; bases not matched to a gene: 4. Per the germline V gene, CDR1 is SGHTA and CDR2 is FQGNSA. This CDR3 has 16 amino acids. The CDR3 nucleotides are TGTGCCAGCAGCTACAGGACTAGCGGCAGCACAGATACGCAGTATTTT. Its translation is CASSYRTSGSTDTQYF.

The rearrangement joins TRBV12-5 to TRBJ2-1, with TRBD2 matching 7 bases. There are 15 residues in the CDR3. The germline gives CDR1 LGHNT, CDR2 FRNRAP. J was trimmed by 4 bases and V by 5 bases; bases with no gene match: 8. The DNA for the CDR3 is TGTGCTAGTGGTGGGACTACCGTCCCGTACAATGAGCAGTTCTTC. Its translation: CASGGTTVPYNEQFF.

This chain links TRBV27 with TRBJ1-2; no firm D call. Germline-derived CDR1 and CDR2 are MNHEY and SMNVEV (reference sequence). Trimming took 2 bases from V and 7 from J, leaving 20 bases between them. The CDR3 consists of 16 residues. The chain's CDR3 is CASSLGAGPGGSGYTF. The CDR3, as DNA: TGTGCCAGCAGTTTAGGTGCGGGCCCCGGAGGTTCTGGCTACACCTTC.

The chain combines TRBV5-8 with TRBJ2-7, with 9 bases aligning to TRBD1. The germline V gene encodes CDR1 SGHTS and CDR2 YDEGEE. This CDR3 is built from 13 residues. The V gene end was trimmed by 7 bases and the J gene end by 6 bases; junction bases not matched to a gene: 8. The CDR3, as DNA: TGTGCCAGCGGGTTCGTGACAGGGGGCGAGCAGTACTTC. Its protein is CASGFVTGGEQYF.

The gene calls are TRBV6-6 and TRBJ1-4, with D tentatively TRBD1 (5 bases). CDR3 length: 16 amino acids. V lost 6 bases, J lost 1 base, and 15 bases lay in between. Germline V gene lookup returns CDR1 MNHNY and CDR2 SVGAGI (reference sequence). CDR3 sequence (DNA): TGTGCCAGCAGCCCGGGGGGGGTACGAACTAATGAAAAACTGTTTTTT. Translating gives CASSPGGVRTNEKLFF.

The chain has TRBV9 and TRBJ1-1; TRBD1 matches 9 bases. The CDR3 is made up of 15 amino acids. The germline gives CDR1 SGDLS, CDR2 YYNGEE. V lost 4 bases and J lost 6; bases outside the gene matches: 10. The CDR3 loop is CASSPRTGEDPEAFF. In DNA form, the CDR3 reads TGTGCCAGCAGCCCCCGGACAGGGGAGGATCCTGAAGCTTTCTTT.

V is TRBV9 and J is TRBJ2-1; possible D gene TRBD2, 6 bases. Germline CDR1 reads SGDLS; CDR2 reads YYNGEE. The CDR3 has 17 amino acids. With 3 bases removed from V and 0 bases from J, the gap between germline ends came to 16 bases. The CDR3 here is CASSAQARGSSYNEQFF. The CDR3 nucleotides read TGTGCCAGCAGCGCTCAGGCGCGGGGTTCCTCCTACAATGAGCAGTTCTTC.

The gene calls are TRBV28 and TRBJ2-7, with 7 bases identical to TRBD1. Trimming cost V 6 bases and J 3 bases; bases outside gene matches: 14. Per germline, CDR1 MDHEN and CDR2 SYDVKM. The CDR3 has 16 residues. CDR3 DNA: TGTGCCAGCAGCAAAGACTCCGGGACAGTCCACTACGAGCAGTACTTC. Protein sequence: CASSKDSGTVHYEQYF.

CDR3 sequence: CASSQGTGGPLNTEAFF. The CDR3 nucleotides read TGCGCCAGCAGCCAAGGGACAGGGGGGCCATTGAACACTGAAGCTTTCTTT. The chain uses TRBV4-3 and TRBJ1-1; 10 bases are a match to TRBD1. The CDR3 loop spans 17 amino acids. Trimming took 1 base from V and 0 from J; bases not matched to a gene: 5. Looked up from germline, CDR1 is LGHNA and CDR2 is YSLEER.

This clone was seen only once. This chain links TRBV11-1 with TRBJ2-3; 11 bases fit TRBD1. This CDR3 contains 14 residues. Germline trimming cut 6 bases from V and 2 bases from J; bases unmatched to any gene: 1. Germline loops: CDR1 SGHAT, CDR2 FQDESV (reference sequence). CDR3 loop: CASRGQGVTDTQYF. CDR3 DNA: TGTGCCAGCAGGGGACAGGGGGTCACAGATACGCAGTATTTT. Looking up the rest from reference TRBV11-1 and TRBJ2-3 gives the full variable domain: EAEVAQSPRYKITEKSQAVAFWCDPISGHATLYWYRQILGQGPELLVQFQDESVVDDSQLPKDRFSAERLKGVDSTLKIQPAELGDSAMYLCASRGQGVTDTQYFGPGTRLTVL.

The rearrangement uses TRBV14 and TRBJ2-1, with 13 bases identical to TRBD2. There are 18 residues in the CDR3. The V gene's germline CDR1 is SGHDN and CDR2 FVKESK. With 1 base clipped from V and 7 bases from J, the junction kept 10 bases outside the gene matches. CDR3 protein: CASSQVKGLAGLANEQFF. CDR3 DNA: TGTGCCAGCAGCCAAGTTAAGGGACTAGCGGGACTAGCGAATGAGCAGTTCTTC.

CDR3 nucleotides: TGTGCCAGTAGTAACCCGGGACTAGCAAGCACCGGGGAGCTGTTTTTT. Translation gives CASSNPGLASTGELFF. The rearrangement joins TRBV19 to TRBJ2-2; 9 nucleotides match TRBD2. The CDR3 consists of 16 residues. The V segment lost 4 bases and the J segment 4 bases; nucleotides outside the gene matches: 7. Germline lookup yields CDR1 LNHDA and CDR2 SQIVND (reference sequence).

The gene calls are TRBV7-9 and TRBJ2-1; 12 bases fit TRBD2. The CDR3 contains 15 residues. The trim removed 5 bases at V and 10 bases at J, leaving 9 bases unmatched. Germline CDR1 SEHNR, CDR2 FQNEAQ (reference sequence). As DNA, the CDR3 is TGTGCCAGCAGCCAACGGACTAGCGGGATAGGCGAGCAGTTCTTC. It translates to CASSQRTSGIGEQFF.

The CDR3 coding sequence is TGTGCCAGCAGACACCGCCGATTGTATCAGCCCCAGCATTTT. This encodes CASRHRRLYQPQHF. The chain links TRBV28 to TRBJ1-5; no firm D call. This CDR3 comprises 14 residues. Looked up from germline, CDR1 is MDHEN and CDR2 is SYDVKM. The V end was cut by 6 bases, the J end by 5 bases, with 14 bases between.

The chain links TRBV7-2 to TRBJ2-3, with no clear D. Germline CDR1 SGHTA, CDR2 FQGNSA. Trimming stripped 5 bases from V and 0 bases from J, with 6 bases between. The CDR3 covers 13 residues. The chain's CDR3 is CASSKSSTDTQYF. The CDR3 nucleotides are TGTGCCAGCAGCAAATCTAGCACAGATACGCAGTATTTT. The full variable domain, rest sourced from reference TRBV7-2 and TRBJ2-3, is GAGVSQSPSNKVTEKGKDVELRCDPISGHTALYWYRQSLGQGLEFLIYFQGNSAPDKSGLPSDRFSAERTGGSVSTLTIQRTQQEDSAVYLCASSKSSTDTQYFGPGTRLTVL.

The V and J genes are TRBV7-2 and TRBJ2-5, with D tentatively TRBD1 (5 bases). There are 15 residues in the CDR3. The germline gives CDR1 SGHTA, CDR2 FQGNSA. V was shortened by 0 bases and J by 2 bases, with 10 bases between the two germline ends. The CDR3 spells CASSLARQGQETQYF. CDR3 bases: TGTGCCAGCAGCTTAGCGCGGCAGGGACAAGAGACCCAGTACTTC. Complete variable domain (other parts from reference TRBV7-2 and TRBJ2-5): GAGVSQSPSNKVTEKGKDVELRCDPISGHTALYWYRQSLGQGLEFLIYFQGNSAPDKSGLPSDRFSAERTGGSVSTLTIQRTQQEDSAVYLCASSLARQGQETQYFGPGTRLLVL.

The rearrangement uses TRBV30 and TRBJ1-6; 8 bases are shared with TRBD1. Trimming took 3 bases from V and 12 from J; bases not matched to a gene: 4. Germline V lookup: CDR1 GTSNPN, CDR2 SVGIG (reference sequence). The CDR3 sequence is 12 residues long. This CDR3 is CAWRSTGGPLHF. CDR3 nucleotide sequence: TGTGCCTGGAGATCTACAGGGGGACCCCTCCACTTT.

The chain employs TRBV5-1 and TRBJ1-3; no clear D gene. Per germline, CDR1 SGHRS and CDR2 YFSETQ. The length of the CDR3 is 17 residues. V gave up 0 bases and J gave up 1 base, with 14 bases separating them. The CDR3 protein is CASSLDDINTSGNTIYF. The CDR3 region has the DNA TGCGCCAGCAGCTTGGATGACATAAACACATCTGGAAACACCATATATTTT.

The rearrangement links TRBV9 to TRBJ2-1; maybe TRBD2 (6 bases). The V and J ends lost 3 bases and 4 bases respectively, with 11 bases between them. Germline V CDR1 and CDR2: SGDLS, YYNGEE. This CDR3 contains 14 residues. The CDR3 sequence is CASSARDLYNEQFF. CDR3 nucleotides: TGTGCCAGCAGCGCCCGGGACTTGTACAATGAGCAGTTCTTC.

The chain has TRBV5-4 and TRBJ1-1; the D gene is possibly TRBD1 (6 bases). Per germline, CDR1 SGHNT and CDR2 YYREEE (reference sequence). The CDR3 consists of 15 residues. Trimming pared 4 bases from V and 5 bases from J, leaving 18 bases between. DNA for the CDR3: TGTGCCAGCAGCCCCCCACAGGGTGTAGGGACTGAAGCTTTCTTT. It translates to CASSPPQGVGTEAFF.

The DNA for the CDR3 is TGTGCCACCCGGTGGGGTGGAGGGCGGTACGATGAGCAGTTCTTC. It codes for CATRWGGGRYDEQFF. The chain uses TRBV27 and TRBJ2-1; possibly TRBD2 for D (6 bases). Germline V gene data show CDR1 as MNHEY and CDR2 as SMNVEV (reference sequence). V was cut by 10 bases and J by 8 bases, with 24 bases left in between. The CDR3 is 15 amino acids.

The chain recombines TRBV21-1 with TRBJ1-1; the table names TRBD1, a call not compared with the DNA. TRBV21-1 is a pseudogene. This CDR3 has 16 residues. The CDR3 DNA follows: TGTGCCAGCATTCACGCGCGTCTGGACAGTATATACTCAGCTTTCTTT. Amino acid sequence: CASIHARLDSIYSAFF.

This chain joins TRBV27 and TRBJ1-6, with 9 bases fitting TRBD1. V lost 6 bases to trimming and J lost 0 bases; unmatched junction nucleotides: 3. Per germline, CDR1 MNHEY and CDR2 SMNVEV (reference sequence). The CDR3 runs to 16 residues. The CDR3 DNA reads as TGTGCCAGCAGCTTGGGACAGGGCTCCTATAATTCACCCCTCCACTTT. Amino acids: CASSLGQGSYNSPLHF.

Only one count was recorded for this clone. V is TRBV5-5 and J is TRBJ1-2, with 8 bases lining up with TRBD1. The V gene end was trimmed by 3 bases and the J gene end by 8 bases; junction bases not matched to a gene: 12. The CDR3 runs to 15 residues. Germline CDR1 SGHKS, CDR2 YYEKEE (reference sequence). CDR3 loop: CASSSGQAGIWGYTF. For the CDR3, the DNA is TGTGCCAGCAGCTCGGGACAGGCTGGCATTTGGGGCTACACCTTC.

CDR3 coding DNA: TGTGCCAGCAGATGGGGGGGCCCATCCTACGAGCAGTACTTC. Protein sequence: CASRWGGPSYEQYF. V is TRBV11-2 and J is TRBJ2-7; D is perhaps TRBD2 (7 bases). Germline CDR1 reads SGHAT; CDR2 reads FQNNGV. V was trimmed by 6 bases and J by 1 base, leaving 13 bases between them. The CDR3 runs to 14 residues.

The gene calls are TRBV15 and TRBJ1-2; D possibly corresponds to TRBD1 (6 bases). The germline V gene has CDR1 LNHNV and CDR2 YYDKDF (reference sequence). The CDR3 spans 12 residues. Trimming stripped 3 bases from V and 6 bases from J, with 8 bases between. For the CDR3, the DNA is TGTGCCACCAGCAGTTCAGGGGATGGCTACACCTTC. It specifies CATSSSGDGYTF.

The J gene is TRBJ2-7, the V gene TRBV28; 8 nucleotides agree with TRBD1. Germline-derived CDR1 and CDR2 are MDHEN and SYDVKM. V trimming: 4 bases; J trimming: 4 bases; junction bases outside the gene matches: 15. This CDR3 spans 17 amino acids. CDR3: CASSSTGDPPRPYEQYF. The CDR3 DNA follows: TGTGCCAGCAGTTCGACAGGGGACCCCCCCCGACCTTACGAGCAGTACTTC.

The chain combines TRBV11-3 with TRBJ1-1; 8 positions agree with TRBD1. This CDR3 has 14 amino acids. V lost 3 bases, J lost 2 bases, and 2 bases stayed unmatched. Germline V gives CDR1 SGHNT, CDR2 YENEEA. The CDR3 DNA sequence: TGTGCCAGCAGCTTGGGACAGGAAAACACTGAAGCTTTCTTT. It encodes CASSLGQENTEAFF.